Listed here are 10 T cell receptor beta chains from one sample, sequenced in a study of T cell responses to AZD1222 COVID-19 vaccine. Produced via immunoSEQ multiplex PCR; TCRdb's table is partial and in-frame only. The sample has about 100,000 clones, about 88% seen once; the top ten hold 2.5% to 3.5%. The material was peripheral blood, obtained on day 0 of AZD1222 vaccination. The receptors were gathered from an adult in good health.

The chain has TRBV5-5 and TRBJ1-1; D unresolved. Trimming took off 7 bases at V and 5 bases at J, with 18 bases between the two ends. The CDR3 loop spans 14 amino acids. From germline, CDR1 is SGHKS and CDR2 YYEKEE (reference sequence). The CDR3 sequence: CASRTQRFRTEAFF. The CDR3, as DNA: TGTGCCAGCCGGACCCAACGGTTCCGGACTGAAGCTTTCTTT.

The V and J genes are TRBV5-4 and TRBJ1-1, with TRBD1 identical over 7 bases. V lost 4 bases, J lost 5 bases, and 5 bases stayed unmatched. Germline V gene sequence: CDR1 SGHNT, CDR2 YYREEE (reference sequence). This CDR3 region has 13 residues. Here the CDR3 DNA reads TGTGCCAGCAGCGAGGGGGCGCGAACTGAAGCTTTCTTT. This encodes CASSEGARTEAFF. Filled out from reference TRBV5-4 and TRBJ1-1, the complete variable domain reads ETGVTQSPTHLIKTRGQQVTLRCSSQSGHNTVSWYQQALGQGPQFIFQYYREEENGRGNFPPRFSGLQFPNYSSELNVNALELDDSALYLCASSEGARTEAFFGQGTRLTVV.

This sequence joins TRBV19 and TRBJ1-2; D not resolved. Germline assignment: CDR1 LNHDA and CDR2 SQIVND (reference sequence). The V gene lost 7 bases and the J gene lost 3 bases, with 15 bases spanning the gap. The CDR3 sequence is 14 residues long. DNA for the CDR3: TGTGCCAGTACCCCCGCGGGCGGACACTATGGCTACACCTTC. Protein: CASTPAGGHYGYTF.

The chain uses TRBV19 and TRBJ1-5; D gene ambiguous. The CDR3 contains 15 residues. Germline CDR1 is LNHDA and CDR2 is SQIVND (reference sequence). Trimming pared 5 bases from V and 0 bases from J, leaving 11 bases between. The CDR3 here is CASSLTSYSNQPQHF. The CDR3 coding sequence is TGTGCCAGTAGTCTAACATCGTATAGCAATCAGCCCCAGCATTTT.

This chain connects TRBV14 to TRBJ2-3; 7 nucleotides match TRBD2. Per germline, CDR1 SGHDN and CDR2 FVKESK. This CDR3 has 15 amino acids. After removal of 0 bases from V and 4 bases from J, the junction contained 4 bases not matched to a gene. The DNA for the CDR3 is TGTGCCAGCAGCCAAGATCAGCGGGGAGCAGATACGCAGTATTTT. This gives the protein CASSQDQRGADTQYF.

J is TRBJ1-6 and V is TRBV30; 7 nucleotides agree with TRBD1. CDR3 length: 16 amino acids. V shed 5 bases and J 10 bases; nucleotides not matched to a gene: 17. The V gene's germline CDR1 is GTSNPN and CDR2 SVGIG (reference sequence). The CDR3 region has the DNA TGTGCCTGGGCCAACCCACGGACAGGAGGGGAGTCACCCCTCCACTTT. Translation: CAWANPRTGGESPLHF. The full variable domain, rest sourced from reference TRBV30 and TRBJ1-6, is SQTIHQWPATLVQPVGSPLSLECTVEGTSNPNLYWYRQAAGRGLQLLFYSVGIGQISSEVPQNLSASRPQDRQFILSSKKLLLSDSGFYLCAWANPRTGGESPLHFGNGTRLTVT.

The table lists this clone with a few counts. This sequence joins TRBV4-1 and TRBJ1-1; 8 nucleotides line up with TRBD1. The CDR3 is 15 residues long. V was pared by 0 bases and J by 5 bases, with 5 bases of the junction left unmatched. The germline gives CDR1 MGHRA, CDR2 YSYEKL. CDR3 in amino acids: CASSQEAGGPTEAFF. In DNA form, the CDR3 reads TGCGCCAGCAGCCAAGAGGCAGGGGGCCCAACTGAAGCTTTCTTT.

The CDR3 region is CASSQGAFQETQYF. The CDR3 nucleotides read TGTGCCAGCAGCCAAGGGGCCTTCCAAGAGACCCAGTACTTC. This chain links TRBV3-1 (or the pseudogene TRBV3-2) with TRBJ2-5; D not certain. Between the trimmed V and J ends, which lost 1 base and 1 base, there was a span of 7 bases. Germline V CDR1 and CDR2: LGHDT, YNNKEL (reference sequence). The CDR3 extends over 14 amino acids.

This sequence joins TRBV28 and TRBJ2-2; 8 bases fit TRBD2. The junction had 4 bases not matched to a gene; V was cut back by 1 base and J by 3 bases. Germline CDR1 and CDR2: MDHEN and SYDVKM. CDR3 length: 16 residues. CDR3 bases: TGTGCCAGCAGTTTATTTCGGGGGGGCTACACCGGGGAGCTGTTTTTT. Protein: CASSLFRGGYTGELFF.

CDR3 in DNA: TGTGCCAGCAGTGACAGTGCTACCTCAGATACGCAGTATTTT. The encoded protein is CASSDSATSDTQYF. The chain joins TRBV2 to TRBJ2-3; no reliable D call. CDR1 is SNHLY, CDR2 FYNNEI, per germline. The CDR3 is 14 residues long. Trimming pared 3 bases from V and 4 bases from J, leaving 11 bases between. The full variable domain, its missing parts supplied by reference TRBV2 and TRBJ2-3, is EPEVTQTPSHQVTQMGQEVILRCVPISNHLYFYWYRQILGQKVEFLVSFYNNEISEKSEIFDDQFSVERPDGSNFTLKIRSTKLEDSAMYFCASSDSATSDTQYFGPGTRLTVL.